Listed here are 24 T cell receptor beta chains from one sample, sequenced in a study of regulatory T cells in long-lasting Graves disease. Time point of the sample: newly diagnosed GD, antithyroid drugs for less than 3 months. Scientists built the TCR library using RNA that was extracted from PBMCs. With iRepertoire HTBI primers and Arm-PCR of CDR3 regions, TCR beta libraries were built. Each CDR3 protein is one row after TCRdb ran MiXCR on the multiplex PCR reads. The profile covers about 370,000 distinct CDR3 sequences, with roughly 15% appearing a single time and about 20% taken by the ten largest. This material consisted of peripheral blood mononuclear cells (PBMCs), taken at new diagnosis, from a patient treated with antithyroid drugs. The receptors stem from a female donor with Graves disease.

CDR3 sequence (DNA): TGCGCCAGCAGCTTGGATGGAGGGCTGGCTTTCTTT. Its protein product is CASSLDGGLAFF. This chain uses TRBV5-1 with TRBJ1-1; D unclear. Germline lookup yields CDR1 SGHRS and CDR2 YFSETQ. The CDR3 loop spans 12 amino acids. Trimming cost V 0 bases and J 11 bases, with 11 bases left between them.

The rearrangement links TRBV9 to TRBJ2-7; TRBD1 agrees at 11 bases. This CDR3 has 16 residues. Trimming took 3 bases from V and 2 from J; bases not matched to a gene: 7. Looked up from germline, CDR1 is SGDLS and CDR2 is YYNGEE. CDR3 residues: CASSDLDRGLPYEQYF. The CDR3 DNA reads TGTGCCAGCAGCGACCTGGACAGGGGGCTTCCCTACGAGCAGTACTTC.

The chain employs TRBV2 and TRBJ2-3; 7 positions agree with TRBD2. The CDR3 runs 15 residues. Trimming cost V 6 bases and J 6 bases; bases outside gene matches: 12. In germline, CDR1 is SNHLY, CDR2 FYNNEI. The CDR3: CASRTGLPRVDTQYF. The CDR3 DNA follows: TGTGCCAGCAGGACGGGACTACCCCGCGTGGATACGCAGTATTTT.

The chain has TRBV6-1 and TRBJ1-2, with D unresolved. Germline CDR1 MNHNS, CDR2 SASEGT. The CDR3 sequence is 10 residues long. Trimming removed 8 bases at V and 7 bases at J, with 8 bases between. The CDR3 protein is CASRMGGYTF. CDR3 sequence (DNA): TGTGCCAGCCGGATGGGTGGCTACACCTTC.

This clonotype has ten or more counts. V usage is TRBV30 and J usage is TRBJ2-7; TRBD1 matches at 10 bases. The CDR3 spans 14 residues. The J segment lost 3 bases and the V segment lost 0 bases, leaving 2 bases of the junction unmatched. CDR1 is GTSNPN, CDR2 SVGIG, per germline (reference sequence). CDR3 protein: CAWSVRTGGYEQYF. DNA of the CDR3: TGTGCCTGGAGTGTAAGGACAGGGGGCTACGAGCAGTACTTC. The full variable domain, with the rest looked up from reference TRBV30 and TRBJ2-7, is SQTIHQWPATLVQPVGSPLSLECTVEGTSNPNLYWYRQAAGRGLQLLFYSVGIGQISSEVPQNLSASRPQDRQFILSSKKLLLSDSGFYLCAWSVRTGGYEQYFGPGTRLTVT.

In this sample, this clonotype turned up many times. The chain has TRBV6-2 or TRBV6-3 and TRBJ2-1; the D is unclear. Germline assignment: CDR1 MNHEY and CDR2 SVGEGT. The CDR3 has 15 amino acids. Trimming removed 2 bases at V and 2 bases at J, with 10 bases between. CDR3 residues: CASSYRGGPYNEQFF. Here the CDR3 DNA reads TGTGCCAGCAGTTACCGAGGCGGACCCTACAATGAGCAGTTCTTC.

The V gene is TRBV20-1, the J gene TRBJ1-1; possible D gene TRBD1, 5 bases. The CDR3 spans 14 residues. Trimming left V 5 bases short and J 10 bases short, with 23 bases between. CDR1 and CDR2 from the germline V gene are DFQATT and SNEGSKA (reference sequence). In nucleotides, the CDR3 is TGCAGTGCTCACGTAGGGGTTTCGGTTTCTCCAGCTTTCTTT. Translated: CSAHVGVSVSPAFF.

In its sample, this clonotype was seen many times. V usage is TRBV6-2 or TRBV6-3 and J usage is TRBJ1-1; possibly TRBD1 for D (5 bases). CDR1 and CDR2 (germline): MNHEY, SVGEGT. The CDR3 sequence is 12 residues long. V dropped 4 bases and J dropped 7 bases, with 10 bases sitting between them. The CDR3 DNA reads as TGTGCCAGCAGTTCCTGGGACGATGAAGCTTTCTTT. It specifies CASSSWDDEAFF.

This clonotype was counted many times. CDR3 bases: TGTGCCAGCAGCGGGAAGGGGGGCACTGAAGCTTTCTTT. It yields the protein CASSGKGGTEAFF. The rearrangement uses TRBV9 and TRBJ1-1; D may be TRBD1 (6 bases). Per germline, CDR1 SGDLS and CDR2 YYNGEE. V was pared by 3 bases and J by 4 bases, with 10 bases between. This CDR3 region has 13 residues.

The table lists this clonotype with many counts. The chain uses TRBV2 and TRBJ2-1; D is possibly TRBD2 (6 bases). CDR3 length equals 15 residues. V was shortened by 4 bases and J by 0 bases, with 10 bases between the two germline ends. Germline lookup yields CDR1 SNHLY and CDR2 FYNNEI. Here the CDR3 DNA reads TGTGCCAGCAGTGTTAGCGGAGGCTCCTACAATGAGCAGTTCTTC. Translation: CASSVSGGSYNEQFF.

In this sample, this clonotype turned up a few times. The chain links TRBV27 to TRBJ1-2; 7 positions match TRBD1. The CDR3 is 13 amino acids. Germline CDR1 is MNHEY and CDR2 is SMNVEV (reference sequence). V was clipped by 9 bases and J by 4 bases; unmatched bases: 8. In DNA, the CDR3 is TGTGCCAGGACCTTGGGACAGTTCTATGGCTACACCTTC. Translated, it gives CARTLGQFYGYTF.

This clonotype was counted at least ten times. J is TRBJ1-5 and V is TRBV9; perhaps TRBD1 as D (5 bases). The V and J ends lost 0 bases and 0 bases respectively, with 7 bases between them. The CDR3 runs to 15 residues. Germline lookup yields CDR1 SGDLS and CDR2 YYNGEE. The CDR3 protein is CASSVGGDSNQPQHF. In DNA, the CDR3 is TGTGCCAGCAGCGTAGGGGGGGATAGCAATCAGCCCCAGCATTTT.

This clonotype appeared many times. V and J are TRBV12-3 or TRBV12-4 and TRBJ1-2; D unresolved. The CDR3 is made up of 13 amino acids. The ends were cut back, 3 bases at V and 4 bases at J, with 9 bases in the middle. This CDR3 is CASSFGSVYGYTF. CDR3 coding DNA: TGTGCCAGCAGTTTTGGGTCGGTCTATGGCTACACCTTC.

This clonotype was seen at least ten times. The chain recombines TRBV6-1 with TRBJ2-7, with 8 bases fitting TRBD2. This CDR3 has 17 residues. With 1 base clipped from V and 5 bases from J, the junction kept 13 bases outside the gene matches. Germline-derived CDR1 and CDR2 are MNHNS and SASEGT. The CDR3: CASSEEDWREARHEQYF. The CDR3 DNA follows: TGTGCCAGCAGTGAAGAGGATTGGCGGGAGGCCCGCCACGAGCAGTACTTC.

Notes on this clonotype: This may stem from a read error, because a much larger clone lies one nucleotide away. The rearrangement uses TRBV6-1 and TRBJ2-7, with a weak D call TRBD1 (5 bases). The CDR3 totals 15 residues. V shed 2 bases and J shed 2 bases, with 13 bases lying between them. Germline CDR1 and CDR2: MNHNS and SASEGT. The CDR3 DNA reads TGTGCCAGCAGTGAATCCAAGGGGAATCCCTACGAGCAGTACTTC. Translation gives CASSESKGNPYEQYF.

This clonotype has ten or more counts. The gene calls are TRBV7-2 and TRBJ2-7; D gene uncertain. Trimming removed 2 bases from V and 4 bases from J, with 6 bases in between. This CDR3 region has 12 residues. Germline V gene sequence: CDR1 SGHTA, CDR2 FQGNSA. The CDR3 protein is CASSLSRYEQYF. In DNA, the CDR3 is TGTGCCAGCAGCTTATCTAGGTACGAGCAGTACTTC.

On this clonotype itself: A much bigger clone sits one base away, suggesting this may be a read error. The rearrangement uses TRBV6-1 and TRBJ2-1; TRBD1 matches at 8 bases. The junction had 1 base not matched to a gene; V was cut back by 5 bases and J by 7 bases. CDR1 MNHNS and CDR2 SASEGT come from the germline V gene. CDR3 length equals 12 residues. The chain's CDR3 is CASSRTGNEQFF. The CDR3 DNA sequence: TGTGCCAGCAGTAGGACAGGGAATGAGCAGTTCTTC.

This clonotype was counted ten times or more. The V gene is TRBV11-2, the J gene TRBJ1-1; 10 bases agree with TRBD1. The germline gives CDR1 SGHAT, CDR2 FQNNGV. V lost 5 bases, J lost 4 bases, and 10 bases stayed unmatched. CDR3 length equals 16 residues. CDR3 nucleotide sequence: TGTGCCAGCAGCCCTCGACAGGGGGCGAGGAGCACTGAAGCTTTCTTT. Translating gives CASSPRQGARSTEAFF. Filled out from reference TRBV11-2 and TRBJ1-1, the complete variable domain reads EAGVAQSPRYKIIEKRQSVAFWCNPISGHATLYWYQQILGQGPKLLIQFQNNGVVDDSQLPKDRFSAERLKGVDSTLKIQPAKLEDSAVYLCASSPRQGARSTEAFFGQGTRLTVV.

This clonotype was counted many times. The rearrangement links TRBV12-5 to TRBJ2-1; the D gene is possibly TRBD2 (5 bases). Germline V gene data show CDR1 as LGHNT and CDR2 as FRNRAP. This CDR3 is built from 13 residues. Trimming shortened V by 8 bases and J by 7 bases, and 15 bases separated the two germline ends. CDR3 nucleotide sequence: TGTGCTAGTAACTGGGAGTCTGGTAATGAGCAGTTCTTC. Protein: CASNWESGNEQFF.

This clonotype was observed many times. The DNA for the CDR3 is TGTGCCAGCAGCTTTGACAGGAGAGCAACTAATGAAAAACTGTTTTTT. Encoded protein: CASSFDRRATNEKLFF. The chain links TRBV7-8 to TRBJ1-4, with a tentative D call TRBD1 (6 bases). Germline V gene data show CDR1 as SGHVS and CDR2 as FQNEAQ. The V gene lost 3 bases and the J gene lost 0 bases, with 11 bases spanning the gap. The CDR3 consists of 16 residues.

A word on this clonotype: A clone one base away is much larger, so this may be a read error. This chain connects TRBV25-1 to TRBJ2-7, with TRBD2 matching over 9 bases. Germline lookup yields CDR1 MGHDK and CDR2 SYGVNS. V was clipped by 4 bases and J by 7 bases; unmatched bases: 17. CDR3 size: 17 residues. The CDR3 protein is CASSGGPGTSSYNEQYF. The DNA of the CDR3 is TGTGCCAGCAGTGGGGGACCCGGGACTAGCTCCTACAATGAGCAGTACTTC.

This clonotype has a handful of counts. The chain couples TRBV6-1 to TRBJ2-6; TRBD1 matches at 11 bases. Germline V gives CDR1 MNHNS, CDR2 SASEGT. The CDR3 covers 16 residues. The V and J ends lost 10 bases and 3 bases, in that order; junction bases with no gene match: 8. The CDR3 DNA follows: TGTGCCACCAGAGGACAGGGGGCAGGTGGGGCCAACGTCCTGACTTTC. Residues: CATRGQGAGGANVLTF.

This clonotype has at least ten counts. This chain links TRBV6-1 with TRBJ2-7; 7 bases are a match to TRBD1. Germline CDR1 reads MNHNS; CDR2 reads SASEGT. The J segment lost 5 bases and the V segment lost 6 bases, leaving 7 bases of the junction unmatched. The CDR3 contains 13 residues. CDR3 region: CASSPGGFNEQYF. The CDR3, as DNA: TGTGCCAGCAGCCCAGGGGGATTCAACGAGCAGTACTTC.

At least ten counts were recorded for this clonotype. The J gene is TRBJ2-7, the V gene TRBV20-1, with D possibly matching TRBD2 (6 bases). Trimming cost V 7 bases and J 2 bases, with 18 bases left between them. The CDR3 sequence is 14 residues long. In germline, CDR1 is DFQATT, CDR2 SNEGSKA (reference sequence). The chain's CDR3 is CSVTTRTYPYEQYF. The CDR3 nucleotides read TGCAGTGTCACGACTAGGACGTATCCCTACGAGCAGTACTTC.